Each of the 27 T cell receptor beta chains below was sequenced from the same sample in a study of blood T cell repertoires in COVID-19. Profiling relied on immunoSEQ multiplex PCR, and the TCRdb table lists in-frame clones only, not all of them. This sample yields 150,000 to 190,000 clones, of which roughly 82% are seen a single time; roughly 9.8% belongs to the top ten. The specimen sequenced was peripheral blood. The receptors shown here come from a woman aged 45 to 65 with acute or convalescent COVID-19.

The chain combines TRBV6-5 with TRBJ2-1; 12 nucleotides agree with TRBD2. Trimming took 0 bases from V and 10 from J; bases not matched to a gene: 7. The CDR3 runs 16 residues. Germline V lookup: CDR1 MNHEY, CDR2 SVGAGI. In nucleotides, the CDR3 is TGTGCCAGCAGTTACTCCACCTCACTAGCGGGGGGCGAGCAGTTCTTC. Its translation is CASSYSTSLAGGEQFF.

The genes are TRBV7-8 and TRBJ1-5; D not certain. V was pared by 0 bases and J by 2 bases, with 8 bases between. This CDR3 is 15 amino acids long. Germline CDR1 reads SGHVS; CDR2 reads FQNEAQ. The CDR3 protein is CASSLARVGNQPQHF. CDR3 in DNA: TGTGCCAGCAGCTTAGCGCGCGTGGGCAATCAGCCCCAGCATTTT.

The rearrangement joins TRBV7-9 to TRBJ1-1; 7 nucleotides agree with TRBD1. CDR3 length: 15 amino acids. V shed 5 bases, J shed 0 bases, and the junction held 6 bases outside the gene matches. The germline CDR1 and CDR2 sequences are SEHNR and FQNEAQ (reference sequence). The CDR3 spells CASSPQGVVNTEAFF. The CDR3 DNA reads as TGTGCCAGCAGCCCGCAGGGGGTAGTGAACACTGAAGCTTTCTTT. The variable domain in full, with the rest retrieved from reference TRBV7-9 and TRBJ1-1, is DTGVSQNPRHKITKRGQNVTFRCDPISEHNRLYWYRQTLGQGPEFLTYFQNEAQLEKSRLLSDRFSAERPKGSFSTLEIQRTEQGDSAMYLCASSPQGVVNTEAFFGQGTRLTVV.

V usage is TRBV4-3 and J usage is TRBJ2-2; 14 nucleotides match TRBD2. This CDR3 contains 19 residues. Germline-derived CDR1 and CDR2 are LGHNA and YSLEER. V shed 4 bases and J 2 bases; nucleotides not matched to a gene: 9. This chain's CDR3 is CASSPMTSGGAFNTGELFF. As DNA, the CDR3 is TGCGCCAGCAGCCCCATGACTAGCGGGGGGGCCTTTAACACCGGGGAGCTGTTTTTT.

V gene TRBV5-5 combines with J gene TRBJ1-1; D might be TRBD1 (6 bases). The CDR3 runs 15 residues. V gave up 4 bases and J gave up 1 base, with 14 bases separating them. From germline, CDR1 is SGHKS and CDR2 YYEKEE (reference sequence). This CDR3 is CASSAGRGENTEAFF. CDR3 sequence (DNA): TGTGCCAGCAGCGCGGGCAGGGGTGAGAACACTGAAGCTTTCTTT.

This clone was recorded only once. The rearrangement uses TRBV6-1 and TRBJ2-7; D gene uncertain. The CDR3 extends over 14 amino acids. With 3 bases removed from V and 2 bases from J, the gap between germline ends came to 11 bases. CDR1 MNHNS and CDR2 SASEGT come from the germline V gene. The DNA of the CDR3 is TGTGCCAGCAGTGAGGTAGCCGGCCCCTACGAGCAGTACTTC. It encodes CASSEVAGPYEQYF.

The CDR3 sequence: CASSLSLGQHYGYTF. The DNA of the CDR3 is TGTGCCAGCAGTTTATCGTTAGGACAGCACTATGGCTACACCTTC. The chain has TRBV27 and TRBJ1-2; D perhaps matches TRBD1 (6 bases). This CDR3 comprises 15 residues. Germline CDR1 reads MNHEY; CDR2 reads SMNVEV (reference sequence). Trimming cost V 0 bases and J 3 bases, with 11 bases left between them.

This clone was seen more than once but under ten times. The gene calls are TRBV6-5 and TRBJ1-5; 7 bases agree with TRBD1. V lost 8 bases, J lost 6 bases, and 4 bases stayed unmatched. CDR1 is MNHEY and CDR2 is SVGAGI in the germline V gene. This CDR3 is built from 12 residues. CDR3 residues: CASGQAGQPQHF. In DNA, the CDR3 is TGTGCCAGCGGACAGGCGGGTCAGCCCCAGCATTTT.

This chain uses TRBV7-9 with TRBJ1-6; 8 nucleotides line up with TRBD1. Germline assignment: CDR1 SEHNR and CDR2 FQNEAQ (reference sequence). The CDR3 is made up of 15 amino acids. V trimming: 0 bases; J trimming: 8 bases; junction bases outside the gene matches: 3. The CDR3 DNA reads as TGTGCCAGCAGCTTAGCCGGGACAGGAGATTCACCCCTCCACTTT. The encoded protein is CASSLAGTGDSPLHF.

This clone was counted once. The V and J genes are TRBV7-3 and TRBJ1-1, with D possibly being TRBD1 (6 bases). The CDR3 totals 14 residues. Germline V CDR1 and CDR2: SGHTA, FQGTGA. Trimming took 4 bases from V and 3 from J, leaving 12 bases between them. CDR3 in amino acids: CASSSDRGDTEAFF. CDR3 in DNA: TGTGCCAGCAGCTCGGACAGAGGGGACACTGAAGCTTTCTTT.

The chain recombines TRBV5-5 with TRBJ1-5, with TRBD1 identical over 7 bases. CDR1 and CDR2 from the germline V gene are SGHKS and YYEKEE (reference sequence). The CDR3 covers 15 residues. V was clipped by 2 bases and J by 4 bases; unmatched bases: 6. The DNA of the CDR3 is TGTGCCAGCAGCTTCACCGCAGGGGGGAATCAGCCCCAGCATTTT. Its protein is CASSFTAGGNQPQHF.

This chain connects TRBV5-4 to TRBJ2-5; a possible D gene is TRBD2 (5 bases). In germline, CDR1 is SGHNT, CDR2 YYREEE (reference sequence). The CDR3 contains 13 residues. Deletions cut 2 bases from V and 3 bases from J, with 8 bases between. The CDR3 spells CASSFLGEETQYF. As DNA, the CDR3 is TGTGCCAGCAGCTTCTTGGGAGAAGAGACCCAGTACTTC.

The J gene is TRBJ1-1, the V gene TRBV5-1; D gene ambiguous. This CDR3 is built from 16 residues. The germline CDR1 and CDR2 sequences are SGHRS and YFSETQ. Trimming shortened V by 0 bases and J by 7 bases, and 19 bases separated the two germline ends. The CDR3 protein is CASSLAYGPGVSEAFF. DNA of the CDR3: TGCGCCAGCAGCTTGGCCTACGGGCCCGGGGTGAGTGAAGCTTTCTTT.

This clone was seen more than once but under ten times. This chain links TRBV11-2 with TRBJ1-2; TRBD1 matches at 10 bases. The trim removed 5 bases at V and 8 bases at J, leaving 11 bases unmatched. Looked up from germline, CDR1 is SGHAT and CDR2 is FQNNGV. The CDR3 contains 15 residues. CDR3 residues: CASSPTRQGARGYTF. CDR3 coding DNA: TGTGCCAGCAGCCCTACGAGACAGGGGGCGCGCGGCTACACCTTC.

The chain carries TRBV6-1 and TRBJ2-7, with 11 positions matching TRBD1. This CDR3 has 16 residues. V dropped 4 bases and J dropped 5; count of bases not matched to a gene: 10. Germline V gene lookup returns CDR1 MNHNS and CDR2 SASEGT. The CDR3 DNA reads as TGTGCCAGCAGTGCCGAAGGGACAGGGGGGAATAACGAGCAGTACTTC. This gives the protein CASSAEGTGGNNEQYF.

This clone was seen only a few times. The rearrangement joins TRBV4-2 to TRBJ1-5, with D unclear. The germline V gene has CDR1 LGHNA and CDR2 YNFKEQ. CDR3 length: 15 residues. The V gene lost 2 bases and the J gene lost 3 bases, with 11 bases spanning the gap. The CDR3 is CASSQSSQANQPQHF. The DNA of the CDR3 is TGTGCCAGCAGCCAAAGTTCCCAGGCCAATCAGCCCCAGCATTTT.

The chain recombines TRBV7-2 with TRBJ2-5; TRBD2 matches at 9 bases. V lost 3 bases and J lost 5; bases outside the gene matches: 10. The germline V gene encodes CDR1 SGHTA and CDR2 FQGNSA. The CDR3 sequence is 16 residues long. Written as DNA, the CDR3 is TGTGCCAGCAGCTTTCAGGCGGGAGGGGGTAGGGAGACCCAGTACTTC. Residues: CASSFQAGGGRETQYF.

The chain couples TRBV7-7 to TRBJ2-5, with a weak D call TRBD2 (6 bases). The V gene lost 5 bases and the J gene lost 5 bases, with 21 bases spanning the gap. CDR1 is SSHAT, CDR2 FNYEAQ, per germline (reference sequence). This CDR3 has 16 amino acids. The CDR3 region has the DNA TGTGCCAGCAGCCCTGGCTCCGGGAGCCGGAGGGAGACCCAGTACTTC. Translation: CASSPGSGSRRETQYF.

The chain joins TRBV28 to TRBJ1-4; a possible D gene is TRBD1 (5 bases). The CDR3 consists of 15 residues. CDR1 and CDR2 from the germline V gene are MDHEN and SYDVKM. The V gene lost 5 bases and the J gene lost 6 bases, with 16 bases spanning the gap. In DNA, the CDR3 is TGTGCCAGCAGTGCGAATCGACAGACGGATGAAAAACTGTTTTTT. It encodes CASSANRQTDEKLFF.

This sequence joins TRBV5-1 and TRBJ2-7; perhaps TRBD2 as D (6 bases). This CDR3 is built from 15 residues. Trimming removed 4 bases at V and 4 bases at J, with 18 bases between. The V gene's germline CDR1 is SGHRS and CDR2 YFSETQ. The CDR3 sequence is CASSNEPGSPYEQYF. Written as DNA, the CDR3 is TGCGCCAGCAGCAACGAACCCGGGAGCCCATACGAGCAGTACTTC.

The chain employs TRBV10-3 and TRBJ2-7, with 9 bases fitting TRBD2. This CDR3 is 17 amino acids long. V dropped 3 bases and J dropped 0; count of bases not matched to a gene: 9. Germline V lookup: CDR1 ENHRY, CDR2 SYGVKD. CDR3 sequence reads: CAISDGQLAGFSYEQYF. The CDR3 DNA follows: TGTGCCATCAGTGATGGTCAACTAGCGGGTTTCTCCTACGAGCAGTACTTC.

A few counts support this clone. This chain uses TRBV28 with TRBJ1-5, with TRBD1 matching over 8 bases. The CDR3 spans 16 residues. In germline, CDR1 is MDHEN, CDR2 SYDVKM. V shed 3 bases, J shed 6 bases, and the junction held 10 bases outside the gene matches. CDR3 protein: CASSLARTGLPQPQHF. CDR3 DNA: TGTGCCAGCAGTTTGGCCCGGACAGGGCTGCCTCAGCCCCAGCATTTT.

CDR3 DNA sequence: TGCGCCAGCAGTGCAACTCACGGCACCGGGGAGCTGTTTTTT. It is translated as CASSATHGTGELFF. The V call is TRBV10-1, the J call TRBJ2-2; D gene unclear. Germline V gene data show CDR1 as WNHNN and CDR2 as SYGVQD (reference sequence). Trimming removed 4 bases at V and 4 bases at J, with 10 bases between. The CDR3 spans 14 residues.

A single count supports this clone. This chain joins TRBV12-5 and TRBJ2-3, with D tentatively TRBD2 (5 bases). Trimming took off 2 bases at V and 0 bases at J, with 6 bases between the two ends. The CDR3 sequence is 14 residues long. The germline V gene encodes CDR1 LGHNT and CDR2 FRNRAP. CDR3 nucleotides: TGTGCTAGTGGTTTGCGGGGAAGCACAGATACGCAGTATTTT. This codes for CASGLRGSTDTQYF.

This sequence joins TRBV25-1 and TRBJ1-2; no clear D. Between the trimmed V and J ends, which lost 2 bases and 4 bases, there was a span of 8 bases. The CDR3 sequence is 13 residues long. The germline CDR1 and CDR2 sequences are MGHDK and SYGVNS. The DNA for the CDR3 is TGTGCCAGCAGTGAAGCCGGACTCTATGGCTACACCTTC. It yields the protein CASSEAGLYGYTF.

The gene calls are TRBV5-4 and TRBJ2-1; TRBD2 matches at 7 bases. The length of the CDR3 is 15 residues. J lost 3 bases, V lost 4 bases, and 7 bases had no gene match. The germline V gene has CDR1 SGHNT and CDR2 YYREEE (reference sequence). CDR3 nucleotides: TGTGCCAGCAGCGGACCGGGACTAAACTACAATGAGCAGTTCTTC. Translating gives CASSGPGLNYNEQFF. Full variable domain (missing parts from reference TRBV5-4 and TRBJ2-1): ETGVTQSPTHLIKTRGQQVTLRCSSQSGHNTVSWYQQALGQGPQFIFQYYREEENGRGNFPPRFSGLQFPNYSSELNVNALELDDSALYLCASSGPGLNYNEQFFGPGTRLTVL.

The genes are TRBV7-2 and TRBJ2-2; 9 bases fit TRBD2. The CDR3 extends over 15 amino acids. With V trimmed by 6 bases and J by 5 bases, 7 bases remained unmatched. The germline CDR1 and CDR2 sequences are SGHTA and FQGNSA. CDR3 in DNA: TGTGCCAGCAGTCAGCGGGAGGCGAGAACCGGGGAGCTGTTTTTT. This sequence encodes CASSQREARTGELFF.